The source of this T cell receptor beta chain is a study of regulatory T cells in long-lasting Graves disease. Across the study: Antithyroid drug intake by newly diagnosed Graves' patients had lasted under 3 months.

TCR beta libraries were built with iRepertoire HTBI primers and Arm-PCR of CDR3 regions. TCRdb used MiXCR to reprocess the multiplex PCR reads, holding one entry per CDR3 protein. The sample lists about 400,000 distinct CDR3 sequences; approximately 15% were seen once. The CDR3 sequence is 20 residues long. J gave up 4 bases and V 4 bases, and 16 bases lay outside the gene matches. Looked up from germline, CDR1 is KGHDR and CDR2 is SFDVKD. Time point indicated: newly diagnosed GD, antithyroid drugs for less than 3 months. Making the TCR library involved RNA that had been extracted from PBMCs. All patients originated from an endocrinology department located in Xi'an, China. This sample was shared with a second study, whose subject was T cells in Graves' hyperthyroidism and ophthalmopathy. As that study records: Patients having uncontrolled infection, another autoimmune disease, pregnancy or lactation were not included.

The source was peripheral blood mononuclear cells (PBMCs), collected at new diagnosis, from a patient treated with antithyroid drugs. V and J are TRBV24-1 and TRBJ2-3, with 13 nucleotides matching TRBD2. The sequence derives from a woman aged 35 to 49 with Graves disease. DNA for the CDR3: TGTGCCACCAGTGACGCAGGACTAGCGGGAGCGCGATCCTCCCCAGATACGCAGTATTTT. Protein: CATSDAGLAGARSSPDTQYF.